The clone carrying this T cell receptor beta chain has a count of ten or more. Its target is unknown. This specimen comes from a study of T cells in Graves' hyperthyroidism and ophthalmopathy. Study results and limitations: Researchers report that a 13 V-J model separated ophthalmopathy from stable hyperthyroidism. Appearing also in blood were most of the thyroid clonotypes expanded above 0.001.

The V and J ends lost 3 bases and 3 bases respectively, with 16 bases between them. Germline lookup yields CDR1 KGHSH and CDR2 LQKENI. This CDR3 comprises 16 residues. Newly diagnosed hyperthyroidism, duration under 2 months, in patients aged 18 to 65. There were TCR beta CDR3 regions amplified from RNA transcripts. Initially, a first-round RT-PCR of the TCR CDR3 employed the HTBI primer set. MiXCR was run by TCRdb on the multiplex PCR reads, yielding one entry per CDR3 protein. Among about 360,000 distinct CDR3 sequences listed, 15% to 19% were seen once. The rearrangement links TRBV18 to TRBJ2-3; D call uncertain. Source material: blood. This clonotype was obtained from a woman aged 18 to 35 with Graves' hyperthyroidism that later progressed to Graves' ophthalmopathy. The CDR3 DNA is TGTGCCAGCTCACCTTCCCTGACCGTCATGACAGATACGCAGTATTTT. The encoded protein is CASSPSLTVMTDTQYF.